This T cell receptor beta chain was recovered during a study of early T cells in non-severe SARS-CoV-2 infection. Across the study: With bulk RNA from unsorted whole blood as input, sequencing yielded unpaired chains.

On this clonotype: Its antigen is unidentified.

Study results and caveats: Sequences matched to VDJdb favored anti-spike CD8 responses, while private and CD4 specificities were missed.

TCRdb called the 5' RACE reads again in MiXCR, with one record for every CDR3 protein. The repertoire has under 85,000 distinct CDR3 sequences, 13% to 15% of them found once; the top ten carry roughly 9.8%. The ends were cut back, 5 bases at V and 5 bases at J, with 10 bases in the middle. The CDR3 is made up of 12 amino acids. CDR1 is MNHEY, CDR2 SVGEGT, per germline. Sequenced input: whole blood. The chain has TRBV6-2 or TRBV6-3 and TRBJ2-7, with D perhaps given as TRBD1 or TRBD2 (5 bases each). The TCR sequence derives from an adult who was a healthcare worker with PCR-confirmed SARS-CoV-2 infection or an uninfected control (not recorded which). CDR3 DNA: TGTGCCAGCAGTAGGTGGGGGAACGAGCAGTACTTC. This sequence encodes CASSRWGNEQYF.